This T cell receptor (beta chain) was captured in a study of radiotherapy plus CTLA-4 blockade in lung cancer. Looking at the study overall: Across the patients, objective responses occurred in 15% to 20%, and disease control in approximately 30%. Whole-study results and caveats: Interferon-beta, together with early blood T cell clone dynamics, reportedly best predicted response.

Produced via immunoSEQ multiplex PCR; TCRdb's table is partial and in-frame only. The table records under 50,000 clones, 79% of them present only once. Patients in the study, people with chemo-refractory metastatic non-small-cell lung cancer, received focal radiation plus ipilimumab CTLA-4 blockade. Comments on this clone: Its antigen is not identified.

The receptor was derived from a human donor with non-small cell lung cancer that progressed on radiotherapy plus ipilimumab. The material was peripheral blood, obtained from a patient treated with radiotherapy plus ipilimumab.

The CDR3: CASSAGTAYQPQHF. CDR3 nucleotide sequence: TGTGCCAGCAGCGCAGGGACAGCTTATCAGCCCCAGCATTTT. The chain combines TRBV7-8 with TRBJ1-5; TRBD1 matches 7 bases. Germline V CDR1 and CDR2: SGHVS, FQNEAQ. V shed 5 bases, J shed 5 bases, and the junction held 6 bases outside the gene matches. The CDR3 sequence is 14 residues long.